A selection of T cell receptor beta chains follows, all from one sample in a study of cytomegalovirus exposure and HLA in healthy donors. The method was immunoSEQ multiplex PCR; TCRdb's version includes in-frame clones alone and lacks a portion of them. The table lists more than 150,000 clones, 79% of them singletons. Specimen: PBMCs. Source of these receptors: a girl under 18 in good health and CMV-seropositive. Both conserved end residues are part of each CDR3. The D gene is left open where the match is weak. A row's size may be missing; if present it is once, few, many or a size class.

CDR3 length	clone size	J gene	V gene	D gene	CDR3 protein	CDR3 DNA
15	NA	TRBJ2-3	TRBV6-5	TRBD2	CASSSSGGAGDTQYF	TGTGCCAGCAGTTCTAGCGGGGGGGCGGGAGATACGCAGTATTTT
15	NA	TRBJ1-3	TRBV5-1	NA	CASSWGGSSGNTIYF	TGCGCCAGCAGCTGGGGGGGGAGCTCTGGAAACACCATATATTTT
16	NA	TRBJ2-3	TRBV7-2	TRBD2	CASSLSSGGGTDTQYF	TGTGCCAGCAGCTTGTCTAGCGGGGGGGGCACAGATACGCAGTATTTT
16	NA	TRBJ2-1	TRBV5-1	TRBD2	CASRSLAGEPQGEQFF	TGCGCCAGCAGGTCACTAGCGGGCGAACCCCAGGGGGAGCAGTTCTTC
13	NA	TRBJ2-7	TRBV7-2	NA	CASSFGRAYEQYF	TGTGCCAGCAGCTTTGGCAGGGCCTACGAGCAGTACTTC
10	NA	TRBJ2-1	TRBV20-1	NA	CSAPRDEQFF	TGCAGTGCGCCGAGGGATGAGCAGTTCTTC
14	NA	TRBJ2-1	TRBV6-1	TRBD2	CAGDSGGVYNEQFF	TGTGCCGGGGATAGCGGGGGGGTATACAATGAGCAGTTCTTC
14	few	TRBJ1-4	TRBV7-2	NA	CASSQWGHNEKLFF	TGTGCCAGCAGCCAGTGGGGGCACAATGAAAAACTGTTTTTT
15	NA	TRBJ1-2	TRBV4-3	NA	CASSQAALSADGYTF	TGCGCCAGCAGCCAAGCGGCACTCAGCGCTGATGGCTACACCTTC
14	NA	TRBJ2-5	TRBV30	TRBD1	CAWRDRGRRETQYF	TGTGCCTGGAGGGACAGGGGGCGTCGAGAGACCCAGTACTTC
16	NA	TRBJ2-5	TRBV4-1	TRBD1	CASSQSGQGNMETQYF	TGCGCCAGCAGCCAATCGGGACAGGGGAATATGGAGACCCAGTACTTC
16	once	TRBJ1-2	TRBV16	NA	CASSQSGRGRDYGYTF	TGTGCCAGCAGCCAATCGGGGAGGGGCCGGGACTATGGCTACACCTTC
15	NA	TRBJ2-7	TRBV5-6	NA	CASSWGVRGAYEQYF	TGTGCCAGCAGCTGGGGGGTGCGGGGAGCGTACGAGCAGTACTTC
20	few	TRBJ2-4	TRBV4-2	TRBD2	CASSQVSSGGAKGAKNIQYF	TGTGCCAGCAGCCAGGTCTCTAGCGGGGGGGCGAAGGGAGCCAAAAACATTCAGTACTTC
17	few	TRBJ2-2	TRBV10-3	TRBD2	CAISDPRDYPGTGELFF	TGTGCCATCAGTGACCCTAGGGACTATCCGGGCACCGGGGAGCTGTTTTTT
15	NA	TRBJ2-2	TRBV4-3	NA	CASSRAASSAGELFF	TGCGCCAGCAGCCGAGCAGCTAGTTCCGCCGGGGAGCTGTTTTTT
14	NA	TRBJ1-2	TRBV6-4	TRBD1	CASSDQTGLNGYTF	TGTGCCAGCAGTGACCAGACAGGGCTTAATGGCTACACCTTC
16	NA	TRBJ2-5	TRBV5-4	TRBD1	CASSLPGGGESRTQYF	TGTGCCAGCAGCCTCCCAGGGGGCGGGGAGTCAAGGACCCAGTACTTC